One and the same sample provided the 20 T cell receptor beta chains below, sequenced in a study of control samples from healthy donors and cancer patients. The assay was immunoSEQ multiplex PCR, and TCRdb's table has in-frame clones only and misses some. The repertoire consists of some 79,000 clones, with about 90% occurring once and the leading ten covering about 4.2%. Sequencing was done on a sample of blood. The source is a woman aged 45-60 years in good health.

J is TRBJ2-7 and V is TRBV7-9; maybe TRBD1 (6 bases). The CDR3 length is 15 residues. The germline V gene has CDR1 SEHNR and CDR2 FQNEAQ (reference sequence). V lost 4 bases, J lost 5 bases, and 18 bases lay in between. The DNA of the CDR3 is TGTGCCAGCAGCTCCGGGACATTCGGAATTGACGAGCAGTACTTC. Protein: CASSSGTFGIDEQYF.

The chain couples TRBV3-1 (or the pseudogene TRBV3-2) to TRBJ1-5, with no clear D. V was pared by 1 base and J by 4 bases, with 11 bases between. Germline V gene data show CDR1 as LGHDT and CDR2 as YNNKEL (reference sequence). This CDR3 spans 15 amino acids. The CDR3 protein is CASSQVSGINQPQHF. The CDR3 bases are TGTGCCAGCAGCCAAGTCTCCGGAATTAATCAGCCCCAGCATTTT.

This clone has only one observation. The V gene is TRBV3-1 (or the pseudogene TRBV3-2), the J gene TRBJ2-1, with 13 positions matching TRBD2. This CDR3 is 19 amino acids long. The V gene end was trimmed by 4 bases and the J gene end by 4 bases; junction bases not matched to a gene: 13. Germline V gene data show CDR1 as LGHDT and CDR2 as YNNKEL (reference sequence). The CDR3 spells CASSPTWPGTSGIYNEQFF. CDR3 sequence (DNA): TGTGCCAGCAGCCCCACCTGGCCAGGGACTAGCGGGATTTACAATGAGCAGTTCTTC.

This chain joins TRBV29-1 and TRBJ2-4, with D possibly matching TRBD1 (6 bases). Trimming removed 3 bases at V and 6 bases at J, with 12 bases between. Germline CDR1 SQVTM, CDR2 ANQGSEA. The CDR3 extends over 13 amino acids. The CDR3 reads CSVEDREGNIQYF. DNA of the CDR3: TGCAGCGTTGAGGACAGAGAAGGAAACATTCAGTACTTC.

The chain links TRBV6-4 to TRBJ2-7; TRBD1 agrees at 8 bases. Trimming took 3 bases from V and 1 from J; bases not matched to a gene: 2. Germline loops: CDR1 MRHNA, CDR2 SNTAGT. The CDR3 runs 14 residues. CDR3 sequence reads: CASSETGESYEQYF. In nucleotides, the CDR3 is TGTGCCAGCAGTGAGACAGGGGAGTCCTACGAGCAGTACTTC.

This chain links TRBV7-9 with TRBJ1-4, with D perhaps TRBD1 (6 bases). This CDR3 spans 16 amino acids. Germline V gives CDR1 SEHNR, CDR2 FQNEAQ (reference sequence). The V end lost 2 bases, the J end lost 7 bases, and 17 bases lay between the germline ends. CDR3 amino acids: CASSLRRGPGREKLFF. Written as DNA, the CDR3 is TGTGCCAGCAGCTTACGCAGGGGTCCGGGGCGTGAAAAACTGTTTTTT.

This chain uses TRBV19 with TRBJ2-5; tentatively, D is TRBD1 (5 bases). In germline, CDR1 is LNHDA, CDR2 SQIVND (reference sequence). Trimming left V 4 bases short and J 1 base short, with 7 bases between. The CDR3 is made up of 13 amino acids. The CDR3 bases are TGTGCCAGTAGTAGGGGCAGCCAAGAGACCCAGTACTTC. This gives the protein CASSRGSQETQYF.

The CDR3 sequence: CASSDRGTPKPQHF. The CDR3 DNA sequence: TGCGCCAGCAGTGACAGAGGGACTCCCAAACCCCAGCATTTT. The chain has TRBV10-2 and TRBJ1-5; the D gene is possibly TRBD1 (5 bases). Trimming took 3 bases from V and 10 from J, leaving 16 bases between them. This CDR3 is 14 amino acids long. CDR1 WSHSY and CDR2 SAAADI come from the germline V gene.

As regards this clone: Its ends do not fully match the called genes, so a read error is possible. The gene calls are TRBV5-1 and TRBJ2-7, with 7 nucleotides matching TRBD1. Germline V gives CDR1 SGHRS, CDR2 YFSETQ. The CDR3 length is 15 residues. The chain's CDR3 is CASSLWGQRSSEQYF. The CDR3 DNA is TGCGCCAGCAGCTTGTGGGGACAGAGGTCCTCCGAGCAGTACTTC.

This chain links TRBV28 with TRBJ2-7, with 7 positions matching TRBD1. Germline V gene lookup returns CDR1 MDHEN and CDR2 SYDVKM. CDR3 length equals 13 residues. V dropped 5 bases and J dropped 3; count of bases not matched to a gene: 4. CDR3 residues: CASSPTGDYEQYF. CDR3 in DNA: TGTGCCAGCAGTCCTACAGGGGACTACGAGCAGTACTTC.

The chain combines TRBV4-1 with TRBJ2-5, with 11 bases that match TRBD2. CDR1 MGHRA and CDR2 YSYEKL come from the germline V gene. With 2 bases clipped from V and 4 bases from J, the junction kept 12 bases outside the gene matches. This CDR3 is built from 18 residues. The CDR3 sequence: CASSQPIAGGPSRETQYF. Written as DNA, the CDR3 is TGCGCCAGCAGCCAACCTATAGCGGGAGGGCCGTCGCGAGAGACCCAGTACTTC.

The chain has TRBV3-1 (or the pseudogene TRBV3-2) and TRBJ2-7, with D uncertain. The V end lost 5 bases, the J end lost 3 bases, and 5 bases lay between the germline ends. The CDR3 has 11 residues. In germline, CDR1 is LGHDT, CDR2 YNNKEL (reference sequence). Here the CDR3 reads CASSIGYEQYF. The DNA of the CDR3 is TGTGCCAGCAGCATAGGCTACGAGCAGTACTTC.

The chain carries TRBV4-1 and TRBJ2-7; maybe TRBD1 (6 bases). This CDR3 comprises 17 residues. Germline CDR1 is MGHRA and CDR2 is YSYEKL. V lost 0 bases, J lost 0 bases, and 15 bases lay in between. The CDR3 DNA reads as TGCGCCAGCAGCCAAGATGATTGGGGGCGCCTCTCCTACGAGCAGTACTTC. It is translated as CASSQDDWGRLSYEQYF.

This clone is medium-sized within its sample. The chain carries TRBV28 and TRBJ2-5; tentatively, D is TRBD2 (6 bases). The CDR3 sequence is 16 residues long. Germline V gives CDR1 MDHEN, CDR2 SYDVKM. V shed 5 bases and J shed 5 bases, with 21 bases lying between them. The CDR3 is CASSALTDGGAETQYF. CDR3 DNA: TGTGCCAGCAGTGCACTGACGGACGGAGGGGCGGAGACCCAGTACTTC.

The J gene is TRBJ2-2, the V gene TRBV25-1; D gene unclear. The CDR3 loop spans 15 amino acids. V lost 1 base to trimming and J lost 5 bases, with 11 bases between them. Germline lookup yields CDR1 MGHDK and CDR2 SYGVNS. CDR3 in DNA: TGTGCCAGCAGTGAATCGGCTATTGCGACCGGGGAGCTGTTTTTT. The encoded protein is CASSESAIATGELFF.

The CDR3 region has the DNA TGTGCCAGCAGCCCGGTAGTAACTAGCACAGATACGCAGTATTTT. This translates into CASSPVVTSTDTQYF. The rearrangement uses TRBV9 and TRBJ2-3; no clear D gene. There are 15 residues in the CDR3. V lost 4 bases, J lost 0 bases, and 12 bases lay in between. CDR1 and CDR2 (germline): SGDLS, YYNGEE. Drawing the rest from reference TRBV9 and TRBJ2-3, the complete variable domain is DSGVTQTPKHLITATGQRVTLRCSPRSGDLSVYWYQQSLDQGLQFLIQYYNGEERAKGNILERFSAQQFPDLHSELNLSSLELGDSALYFCASSPVVTSTDTQYFGPGTRLTVL.

This chain connects TRBV28 to TRBJ2-3, with D hard to call. Between the trimmed V and J ends, which lost 8 bases and 4 bases, there was a span of 10 bases. The CDR3 is 12 residues long. Germline lookup yields CDR1 MDHEN and CDR2 SYDVKM. DNA for the CDR3: TGTGCCAGCGAGCTGCGCCCAGATACGCAGTATTTT. It specifies CASELRPDTQYF. The variable domain in full, completed from reference TRBV28 and TRBJ2-3, reads DVKVTQSSRYLVKRTGEKVFLECVQDMDHENMFWYRQDPGLGLRLIYFSYDVKMKEKGDIPEGYSVSREKKERFSLILESASTNQTSMYLCASELRPDTQYFGPGTRLTVL.

V is TRBV30 and J is TRBJ2-5, with TRBD2 identical over 7 bases. The CDR3 has 13 amino acids. V was pared by 4 bases and J by 5 bases, with 7 bases of the junction left unmatched. In germline, CDR1 is GTSNPN, CDR2 SVGIG (reference sequence). The CDR3 loop reads CAWNLNGRETQYF. The CDR3 nucleotides are TGTGCCTGGAATTTAAACGGGAGGGAGACCCAGTACTTC.

This clone has only one observation. At one of its ends the junction is not consistent with the germline gene, which may arise from a read error. The rearrangement uses TRBV19 and TRBJ2-3; TRBD1 matches at 8 bases. There are 11 residues in the CDR3. Per germline, CDR1 LNHDA and CDR2 SQIVND (reference sequence). The CDR3 loop is CASGFSRDRFF. DNA of the CDR3: TGTGCCAGTGGCTTCAGTAGGGACAGGTTTTTT.

The chain recombines TRBV5-5 with TRBJ1-4, with D uncertain. Germline assignment: CDR1 SGHKS and CDR2 YYEKEE (reference sequence). CDR3 length: 14 amino acids. Trimming took 0 bases from V and 0 from J, leaving 3 bases between them. The CDR3 bases are TGTGCCAGCAGCTTGGGTGCAACTAATGAAAAACTGTTTTTT. Translation: CASSLGATNEKLFF.